These T cell receptor beta chains were read from a single sample in a study of blood T cells in healthy people across ages. TCRdb itself ran the 5' RACE reads through MiXCR, one entry per CDR3 protein. The sample shows approximately 1.5 million distinct CDR3 sequences, 35% to 45% of them seen only once. Material for sequencing was blood. These TCRs come from a young woman in good health. Both conserved end residues are part of each CDR3. A D gene is named only where the DNA matches it firmly. Clone size appears in some rows only: once, few, many, or a class for an expanded clone.

v_call	d_call	clone_size	j_call	cdr3_aa	cdr3_nt
TRBV20-1	TRBD2	few	TRBJ2-3	CSASVASGRGSTDTQYF	TGCAGTGCTAGCGTGGCTAGCGGGAGGGGGAGCACAGATACGCAGTATTTT
TRBV7-9	NA	NA	TRBJ1-4	CASSDRRAGWTGEKLFF	TGTGCCAGCAGCGACCGCCGGGCAGGGTGGACGGGAGAAAAACTGTTTTTT
TRBV10-1	NA	NA	TRBJ2-7	CASSEDTVAGTEQYF	TGCGCCAGCAGTGAGGACACCGTAGCTGGAACCGAGCAGTACTTC
TRBV7-2	NA	many	TRBJ1-1	CASSPYTEAFF	TGTGCCAGCAGCCCGTACACTGAAGCTTTCTTT
TRBV20-1	NA	NA	TRBJ2-1	CSAPKRDNEQFF	TGCAGTGCACCCAAGCGGGACAATGAGCAGTTCTTC
TRBV20-1	NA	NA	TRBJ2-1	CSARLGGPGNEQFF	TGCAGTGCTAGACTTGGCGGCCCGGGGAATGAGCAGTTCTTC
TRBV27	TRBD1	NA	TRBJ2-7	CASSLEGTGGSYEQYF	TGTGCCAGCAGTTTAGAAGGGACAGGGGGCTCCTACGAGCAGTACTTC
TRBV4-2	NA	many	TRBJ1-2	CASSQRHHPESYGYTF	TGTGCCAGCAGCCAACGCCATCACCCAGAAAGTTACGGCTACACCTTC
TRBV5-1	NA	NA	TRBJ2-5	CASSLNYGETQYF	TGCGCCAGCAGCTTGAACTATGGGGAGACCCAGTACTTC
TRBV10-3	TRBD1	NA	TRBJ2-3	CAISESNYRGADTQYF	TGTGCCATCAGTGAGTCTAATTACAGGGGCGCAGATACGCAGTATTTT
TRBV6-6	NA	NA	TRBJ1-1	CASTLPGMGAEAFF	TGTGCCAGCACCCTACCGGGGATGGGCGCTGAAGCTTTCTTT
TRBV7-2	NA	NA	TRBJ2-7	CASSYRAGHPYEQYF	TGTGCCAGCAGCTACCGGGCAGGGCACCCCTACGAGCAGTACTTC
TRBV5-8	NA	few	TRBJ1-4	CASSWGSGTGNEKLFF	TGTGCCAGCAGTTGGGGCTCCGGGACGGGAAATGAAAAACTGTTTTTT
TRBV3-1	NA	few	TRBJ2-3	CASSQKDGLGTDTQYF	TGTGCCAGCAGTCAAAAGGACGGACTTGGCACAGATACGCAGTATTTT
TRBV6-6	NA	many	TRBJ2-3	CASAEGGESDTQYF	TGTGCCAGTGCAGAAGGGGGGGAATCAGATACGCAGTATTTT
TRBV4-1	TRBD1	NA	TRBJ1-4	CASSTGTGITNEKLFF	TGCGCCAGCAGCACCGGGACAGGGATAACTAATGAAAAACTGTTTTTT
TRBV7-2	NA	NA	TRBJ2-3	CASSSPGHPTDTQYF	TGTGCCAGCAGCTCGCCTGGACATCCCACAGATACGCAGTATTTT
TRBV7-9	NA	few	TRBJ1-6	CASSPDRTNSPLHF	TGTGCCAGCAGTCCCGACAGGACTAATTCACCCCTCCACTTT
TRBV20-1	NA	NA	TRBJ2-5	CSARQEERGETQYF	TGCAGTGCTAGACAGGAGGAAAGGGGAGAGACCCAGTACTTC
TRBV12-3/TRBV12-4	TRBD1	NA	TRBJ1-2	CATKGQGGANYGYTF	TGTGCCACCAAAGGACAGGGAGGGGCTAACTATGGCTACACCTTC
TRBV12-3/TRBV12-4	NA	few	TRBJ2-1	CASSFFSGPISYNEQFF	TGTGCCAGCAGTTTTTTTTCCGGACCGATCTCCTACAATGAGCAGTTCTTC
TRBV20-1	TRBD1	few	TRBJ2-7	CSGQGSFHEQYF	TGCAGTGGACAGGGATCTTTCCACGAGCAGTACTTC
TRBV6-1	TRBD1	NA	TRBJ2-2	CASSDHARTGMNTGELFF	TGTGCCAGCAGTGACCACGCAAGGACAGGGATGAACACCGGGGAGCTGTTTTTT
TRBV27	NA	NA	TRBJ2-7	CASSIRNTYEQYF	TGTGCCAGCAGTATCAGAAATACCTACGAGCAGTACTTC
TRBV6-5	NA	few	TRBJ2-7	CASSYGAGTYNEQYF	TGTGCCAGCAGTTACGGGGCAGGGACGTACAATGAGCAGTACTTC
TRBV20-1	NA	NA	TRBJ1-4	CSALTVATNEKLFF	TGCAGTGCTCTAACGGTTGCAACTAATGAAAAACTGTTTTTT